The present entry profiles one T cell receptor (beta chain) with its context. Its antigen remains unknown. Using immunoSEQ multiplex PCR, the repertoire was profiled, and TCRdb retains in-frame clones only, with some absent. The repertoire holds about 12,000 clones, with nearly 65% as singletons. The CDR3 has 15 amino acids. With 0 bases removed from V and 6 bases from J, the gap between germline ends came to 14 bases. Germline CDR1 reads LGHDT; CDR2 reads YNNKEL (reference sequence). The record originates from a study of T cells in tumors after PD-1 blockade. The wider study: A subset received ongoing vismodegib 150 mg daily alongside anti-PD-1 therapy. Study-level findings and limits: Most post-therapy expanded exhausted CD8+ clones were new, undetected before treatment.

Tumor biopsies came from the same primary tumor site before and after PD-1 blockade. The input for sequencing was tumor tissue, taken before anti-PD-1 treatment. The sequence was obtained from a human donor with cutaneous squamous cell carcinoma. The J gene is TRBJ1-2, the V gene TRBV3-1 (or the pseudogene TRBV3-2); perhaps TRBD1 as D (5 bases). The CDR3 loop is CASSQDATGLDGYTF. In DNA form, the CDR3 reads TGTGCCAGCAGCCAAGATGCAACAGGCCTGGATGGCTACACCTTC.